This T cell receptor (beta chain) was observed in a study of T cells in women clearing cervical HPV infection. Sequenced by immunoSEQ multiplex PCR; TCRdb stores in-frame clones only, minus some. Its table records approximately 35,000 clones. On this clone itself: Its antigen is unidentified. The read gets to within 3 residues of the CDR3 end, and the germline J gene fills in the rest.

Germline CDR1 and CDR2: SEHNR and FQNEAQ (reference sequence). The ends were cut back, 11 bases at V and 6 bases at J, with 26 bases in the middle. The CDR3 covers 15 residues. Study results and caveats: Cases carried less TRBV6-7 than controls: approximately 0.1% versus 0.16%.

This chain connects TRBV7-9 to TRBJ2-7, with a tentative D call TRBD1 (6 bases). The TCR originated in a woman between 18 and 70 years old with a cervical HPV16 infection that either progressed to CIN3+ or cleared (not recorded which). Sample: blood buffy coat. The CDR3 here is CALSRGRGGSLEQYF. Partial CDR3 DNA: TGTGCCCTTTCACGCGGCAGGGGCGGGTCTCTCGAG. The variable domain in full, with the rest retrieved from reference TRBV7-9 and TRBJ2-7, is DTGVSQNPRHKITKRGQNVTFRCDPISEHNRLYWYRQTLGQGPEFLTYFQNEAQLEKSRLLSDRFSAERPKGSFSTLEIQRTEQGDSAMYLCALSRGRGGSLEQYFGPGTRLTVT.